A single sample is the source of the 26 T cell receptor beta chains below, sequenced in a study of blood T cell repertoires in COVID-19. TCRdb's table, derived via immunoSEQ multiplex PCR, lists solely in-frame clones and lacks some. Here the sample spans 200,000 to 250,000 clones, roughly 85% being singletons. What was sequenced was PBMCs or T cells enriched from blood (not recorded which). The receptors were sampled from a woman aged 45-65 years who had been exposed to COVID-19.

V gene TRBV18 combines with J gene TRBJ2-5; D possibly corresponds to TRBD2 (10 bases). Trimming took 3 bases from V and 0 from J, leaving 32 bases between them. The germline V gene has CDR1 KGHSH and CDR2 LQKENI. The CDR3 length is 22 residues. The CDR3 loop reads CASSPPDRGSLAGAKYQETQYF. The CDR3, as DNA: TGTGCCAGCTCACCCCCCGACAGGGGGTCGCTAGCGGGGGCCAAGTACCAAGAGACCCAGTACTTC.

This clone was counted once. The rearrangement uses TRBV29-1 and TRBJ1-1, with 8 nucleotides matching TRBD1. The CDR3 contains 12 residues. With V trimmed by 7 bases and J by 6 bases, 7 bases remained unmatched. Per germline, CDR1 SQVTM and CDR2 ANQGSEA. The CDR3 sequence is CSAVQGASEAFF. Written as DNA, the CDR3 is TGCAGCGCTGTTCAGGGGGCGTCTGAAGCTTTCTTT.

The genes are TRBV10-2 and TRBJ1-2, with 9 bases matching TRBD1. The CDR3 totals 13 residues. Trimming cost V 0 bases and J 7 bases; bases outside gene matches: 0. Germline V gene sequence: CDR1 WSHSY, CDR2 SAAADI. CDR3 in amino acids: CASSESTGGGYTF. In nucleotides, the CDR3 is TGCGCCAGCAGTGAGTCGACAGGGGGTGGCTACACCTTC.

The V gene is TRBV5-6, the J gene TRBJ2-3, with 7 nucleotides matching TRBD2. The germline V gene has CDR1 SGHDT and CDR2 YYEEEE. The CDR3 contains 15 residues. V was clipped by 4 bases and J by 2 bases; unmatched bases: 7. The CDR3 DNA is TGTGCCAGCAGCCCGACCGCGGGGGACACAGATACGCAGTATTTT. It yields the protein CASSPTAGDTDTQYF. Variable domain in full (rest from reference TRBV5-6 and TRBJ2-3): DAGVTQSPTHLIKTRGQQVTLRCSPKSGHDTVSWYQQALGQGPQFIFQYYEEEERQRGNFPDRFSGHQFPNYSSELNVNALLLGDSALYLCASSPTAGDTDTQYFGPGTRLTVL.

The V call is TRBV19, the J call TRBJ2-1; 9 bases map to TRBD2. V lost 0 bases and J lost 10; bases outside the gene matches: 4. The CDR3 totals 14 residues. In germline, CDR1 is LNHDA, CDR2 SQIVND (reference sequence). The CDR3 region has the DNA TGTGCCAGTAGTATAGAGGGTAGCGGGGGAGAGCAGTTCTTC. This encodes CASSIEGSGGEQFF.

The chain links TRBV5-1 to TRBJ1-1; D uncertain. The CDR3 is 14 amino acids. Germline V CDR1 and CDR2: SGHRS, YFSETQ. The V end was cut by 0 bases, the J end by 4 bases, with 10 bases between. The CDR3 sequence: CASSLVGRGTEAFF. For the CDR3, the DNA is TGCGCCAGCAGCTTGGTTGGTCGGGGCACTGAAGCTTTCTTT.

The chain links TRBV2 to TRBJ2-6; the D is unclear. This CDR3 has 16 amino acids. Trimming stripped 0 bases from V and 0 bases from J, with 6 bases between. CDR1 and CDR2 (germline): SNHLY, FYNNEI. The CDR3 region is CASSEAGVSGANVLTF. CDR3 in DNA: TGTGCCAGCAGTGAAGCGGGCGTCTCTGGGGCCAACGTCCTGACTTTC.

The genes are TRBV5-4 and TRBJ2-1, with TRBD2 identical over 8 bases. The CDR3 length is 15 residues. CDR1 is SGHNT, CDR2 YYREEE, per germline (reference sequence). V shed 4 bases, J shed 6 bases, and the junction held 9 bases outside the gene matches. The CDR3 DNA is TGTGCCAGCAGCGACGGGACTAGTCGGGGCAATGAGCAGTTCTTC. Its translation: CASSDGTSRGNEQFF.

The V gene is TRBV14, the J gene TRBJ2-5, with unresolved D. The CDR3 length is 12 residues. The V and J ends lost 0 bases and 7 bases respectively, with 6 bases between them. Per germline, CDR1 SGHDN and CDR2 FVKESK. CDR3 loop: CASSQDRGTQYF. DNA of the CDR3: TGTGCCAGCAGCCAAGATCGCGGGACCCAGTACTTC.

The chain uses TRBV19 and TRBJ1-5; 9 bases match TRBD1. V shed 6 bases, J shed 6 bases, and the junction held 9 bases outside the gene matches. Germline V gene data show CDR1 as LNHDA and CDR2 as SQIVND (reference sequence). This CDR3 contains 15 residues. The CDR3 here is CASRAGQGMGQPQHF. The CDR3 DNA reads as TGTGCCAGTAGAGCCGGACAGGGGATGGGTCAGCCCCAGCATTTT.

J is TRBJ1-2 and V is TRBV29-1; TRBD1 is a possible D gene (6 bases). The germline CDR1 and CDR2 sequences are SQVTM and ANQGSEA. The CDR3 extends over 14 amino acids. V was trimmed by 7 bases and J by 5 bases, leaving 20 bases between them. DNA of the CDR3: TGCAGCGCCCTAGGAGTGGGGGGGCGATATGGCTACACCTTC. Its translation is CSALGVGGRYGYTF.

The gene calls are TRBV7-9 and TRBJ2-3, with 9 bases aligning to TRBD1. The CDR3 is 17 residues long. CDR1 is SEHNR and CDR2 is FQNEAQ in the germline V gene (reference sequence). The V segment lost 5 bases and the J segment 3 bases; nucleotides outside the gene matches: 12. The DNA of the CDR3 is TGTGCCAGCAGCCCACGTCGACGGGACAGGGAGACAGATACGCAGTATTTT. Residues: CASSPRRRDRETDTQYF.

This sequence joins TRBV5-1 and TRBJ1-2, with no clear D. Germline-derived CDR1 and CDR2 are SGHRS and YFSETQ. The CDR3 consists of 13 residues. Trimming removed 4 bases at V and 5 bases at J, with 12 bases between. As DNA, the CDR3 is TGCGCCAGCAGCGATGGAGTTTATTATGGCTACACCTTC. It encodes CASSDGVYYGYTF. Full variable domain (outside the CDR3, taken from reference TRBV5-1 and TRBJ1-2): KAGVTQTPRYLIKTRGQQVTLSCSPISGHRSVSWYQQTPGQGLQFLFEYFSETQRNKGNFPGRFSGRQFSNSRSEMNVSTLELGDSALYLCASSDGVYYGYTFGSGTRLTVV.

This clone was found once. This sequence joins TRBV5-4 and TRBJ1-1, with 9 bases identical to TRBD1. The CDR3 covers 14 residues. The trim removed 6 bases at V and 3 bases at J, leaving 6 bases unmatched. Germline V gene lookup returns CDR1 SGHNT and CDR2 YYREEE (reference sequence). In DNA, the CDR3 is TGTGCCAGCACCCGGGACAGGGTTGACACTGAAGCTTTCTTT. It encodes CASTRDRVDTEAFF.

This rearrangement joins TRBV7-2 to TRBJ2-5; 8 bases agree with TRBD2. Unmatched junction bases numbered 3, after V lost 4 bases and J lost 5 bases. Germline CDR1 is SGHTA and CDR2 is FQGNSA. The CDR3 length is 13 residues. The CDR3 DNA reads TGTGCCAGCAGCTCGGGACTAGGGGAGACCCAGTACTTC. Protein: CASSSGLGETQYF.

The rearrangement joins TRBV24-1 to TRBJ1-5, with a tentative D call TRBD1 (5 bases). This CDR3 spans 14 amino acids. Germline V gene data show CDR1 as KGHDR and CDR2 as SFDVKD. V shed 6 bases and J shed 0 bases, with 8 bases lying between them. The CDR3 sequence is CATSWGDSNQPQHF. The CDR3 region has the DNA TGTGCCACCAGTTGGGGGGATAGCAATCAGCCCCAGCATTTT.

V is TRBV6-5 and J is TRBJ2-3; 7 bases align to TRBD1. CDR1 and CDR2 (germline): MNHEY, SVGAGI. V shed 9 bases and J 4 bases; nucleotides not matched to a gene: 7. CDR3 size: 13 residues. The CDR3 DNA sequence: TGTGCCAGTCGACAGGGCTCGTCAGATACGCAGTATTTT. Protein sequence: CASRQGSSDTQYF.

The chain is built from TRBV7-2 and TRBJ2-3; 7 positions match TRBD2. The CDR3 spans 14 residues. CDR1 SGHTA and CDR2 FQGNSA come from the germline V gene. The J segment lost 4 bases and the V segment lost 5 bases, leaving 6 bases of the junction unmatched. CDR3 DNA: TGTGCCAGCAGCCCAAGGGCGGGGGCAGATACGCAGTATTTT. As protein: CASSPRAGADTQYF.

The chain employs TRBV10-2 and TRBJ1-1, with 7 bases aligning to TRBD1. Germline V CDR1 and CDR2: WSHSY, SAAADI. The V segment lost 4 bases and the J segment 1 base; nucleotides outside the gene matches: 3. The CDR3 extends over 14 amino acids. The CDR3 sequence: CASSGQGQNTEAFF. The CDR3 DNA is TGCGCCAGCAGTGGACAGGGCCAGAACACTGAAGCTTTCTTT.

This chain joins TRBV2 and TRBJ1-6, with TRBD1 matching over 9 bases. The CDR3 runs to 14 residues. CDR1 SNHLY and CDR2 FYNNEI come from the germline V gene. With V trimmed by 9 bases and J by 4 bases, 4 bases remained unmatched. In nucleotides, the CDR3 is TGTGCCAGTAAGGGGACAGGGTATAATTCACCCCTCCACTTT. This sequence encodes CASKGTGYNSPLHF.

The chain is built from TRBV25-1 and TRBJ1-1; D is perhaps TRBD1 (5 bases). The CDR3 spans 14 residues. Trimming left V 2 bases short and J 1 base short, with 8 bases between. The germline V gene encodes CDR1 MGHDK and CDR2 SYGVNS. CDR3 sequence: CASSEGTGNTEAFF. The CDR3 bases are TGTGCCAGCAGTGAAGGTACAGGGAACACTGAAGCTTTCTTT.

V gene TRBV29-1 combines with J gene TRBJ1-2; no reliable D call. Trimming shortened V by 8 bases and J by 8 bases, and 15 bases separated the two germline ends. This CDR3 comprises 11 residues. Germline values: CDR1 SQVTM, CDR2 ANQGSEA. CDR3 sequence (DNA): TGCAGCCTACGTGAAGGAGGGGGCTACACCTTC. Residues: CSLREGGGYTF.

The chain combines TRBV11-2 with TRBJ1-4; tentatively, D is TRBD1 (5 bases). The germline V gene has CDR1 SGHAT and CDR2 FQNNGV. This CDR3 spans 15 amino acids. V lost 5 bases to trimming and J lost 8 bases, with 18 bases between them. In nucleotides, the CDR3 is TGTGCCAGCAGCCCAGGCTCGGGGGGTTCGGAAAAACTGTTTTTT. Translating it yields CASSPGSGGSEKLFF.

The chain combines TRBV11-2 with TRBJ1-1, with D possibly being TRBD1 (5 bases). Trimming shortened V by 5 bases and J by 6 bases, and 19 bases separated the two germline ends. The CDR3 covers 15 residues. Germline CDR1 SGHAT, CDR2 FQNNGV. CDR3 bases: TGTGCCAGCAGCCCTAGGGGTGAAGGTATTCCTGAAGCTTTCTTT. Translation gives CASSPRGEGIPEAFF.

This chain links TRBV7-8 with TRBJ1-5, with D hard to call. V was shortened by 1 base and J by 5 bases, with 24 bases between the two germline ends. This CDR3 spans 19 amino acids. The V gene's germline CDR1 is SGHVS and CDR2 FQNEAQ. The CDR3 bases are TGTGCCAGCAGCTTAGGGGGAGGAACCCGAGATGGGCAATATCAGCCCCAGCATTTT. It is translated as CASSLGGGTRDGQYQPQHF. Complete variable domain (other parts from reference TRBV7-8 and TRBJ1-5): GAGVSQSPRYKVAKRGQDVALRCDPISGHVSLFWYQQALGQGPEFLTYFQNEAQLDKSGLPSDRFFAERPEGSVSTLKIQRTQQEDSAVYLCASSLGGGTRDGQYQPQHFGDGTRLSIL.

The chain links TRBV18 to TRBJ2-1; 8 bases line up with TRBD1. V was pared by 2 bases and J by 6 bases, with 3 bases of the junction left unmatched. This CDR3 is built from 14 residues. Germline CDR1 and CDR2: KGHSH and LQKENI. The CDR3 loop reads CASSPETGGNEQFF. CDR3 nucleotides: TGTGCCAGCTCACCAGAAACAGGGGGCAATGAGCAGTTCTTC.